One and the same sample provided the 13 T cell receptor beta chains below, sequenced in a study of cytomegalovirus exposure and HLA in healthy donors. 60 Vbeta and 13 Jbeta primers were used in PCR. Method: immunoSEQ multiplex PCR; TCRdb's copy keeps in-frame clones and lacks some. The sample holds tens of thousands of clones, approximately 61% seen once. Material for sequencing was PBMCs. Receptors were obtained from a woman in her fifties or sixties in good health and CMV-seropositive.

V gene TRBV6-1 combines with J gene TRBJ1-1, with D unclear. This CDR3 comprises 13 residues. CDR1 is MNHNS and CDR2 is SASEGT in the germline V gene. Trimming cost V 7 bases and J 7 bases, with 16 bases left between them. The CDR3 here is CASTNPLGDEAFF. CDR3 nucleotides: TGTGCCAGCACCAACCCCCTGGGCGATGAAGCTTTCTTT.

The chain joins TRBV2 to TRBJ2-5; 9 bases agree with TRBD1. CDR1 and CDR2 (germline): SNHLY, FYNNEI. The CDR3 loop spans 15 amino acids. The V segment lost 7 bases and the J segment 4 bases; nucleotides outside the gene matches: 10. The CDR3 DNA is TGTGCCAGCAATGTGACAGGGGGAGCAGGAGAGACCCAGTACTTC. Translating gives CASNVTGGAGETQYF.

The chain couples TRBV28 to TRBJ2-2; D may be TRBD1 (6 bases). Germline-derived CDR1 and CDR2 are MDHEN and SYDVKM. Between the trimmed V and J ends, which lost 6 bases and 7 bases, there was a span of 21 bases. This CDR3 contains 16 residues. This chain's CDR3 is CASSPRGQGTGGELFF. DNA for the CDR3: TGTGCCAGCAGCCCACGCGGGCAGGGGACGGGCGGGGAGCTGTTTTTT.

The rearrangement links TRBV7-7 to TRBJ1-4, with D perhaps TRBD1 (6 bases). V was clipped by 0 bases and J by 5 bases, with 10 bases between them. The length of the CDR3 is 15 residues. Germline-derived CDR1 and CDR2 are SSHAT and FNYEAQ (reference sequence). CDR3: CASSLATGENEKLFF. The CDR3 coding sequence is TGTGCCAGCAGCTTAGCGACAGGCGAAAATGAAAAACTGTTTTTT.

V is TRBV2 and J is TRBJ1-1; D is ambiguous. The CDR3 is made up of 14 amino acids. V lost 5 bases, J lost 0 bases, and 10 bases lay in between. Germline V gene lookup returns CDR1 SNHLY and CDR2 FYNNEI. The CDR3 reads CASSWSGMNTEAFF. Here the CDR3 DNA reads TGTGCCAGCAGTTGGTCAGGCATGAACACTGAAGCTTTCTTT.

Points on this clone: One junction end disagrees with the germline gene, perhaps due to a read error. The CDR3 loop reads CSSSLDRATTEAKNIQYF. Here the CDR3 DNA reads TGTTCCAGCAGCTTAGACAGGGCCACAACCGAGGCCAAAAACATTCAGTACTTC. The rearrangement joins TRBV7-9 to TRBJ2-4, with 7 bases that match TRBD1. CDR1 SEHNR and CDR2 FQNEAQ come from the germline V gene (reference sequence). There are 18 residues in the CDR3.

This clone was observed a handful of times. CDR3 protein: CASSVGLSNTEAFF. CDR3 nucleotide sequence: TGCGCCAGCAGCGTAGGACTGTCGAACACTGAAGCTTTCTTT. The chain is built from TRBV5-1 and TRBJ1-1; D uncertain. The length of the CDR3 is 14 residues. V was cut by 4 bases and J by 1 base, with 11 bases left in between. The germline V gene has CDR1 SGHRS and CDR2 YFSETQ.

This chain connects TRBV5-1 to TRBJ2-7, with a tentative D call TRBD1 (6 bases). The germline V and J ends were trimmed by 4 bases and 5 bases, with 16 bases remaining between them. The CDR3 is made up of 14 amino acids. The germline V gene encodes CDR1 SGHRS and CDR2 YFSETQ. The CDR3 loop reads CASSPGQGPHEQYF. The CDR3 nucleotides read TGCGCCAGCAGCCCGGGGCAGGGGCCCCACGAGCAGTACTTC.

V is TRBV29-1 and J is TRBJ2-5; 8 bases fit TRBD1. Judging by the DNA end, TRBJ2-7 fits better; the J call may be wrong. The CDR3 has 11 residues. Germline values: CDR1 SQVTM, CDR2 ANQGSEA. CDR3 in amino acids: CSGGQGYEQYF. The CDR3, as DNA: TGCAGCGGAGGACAGGGCTACGAGCAGTACTTC.

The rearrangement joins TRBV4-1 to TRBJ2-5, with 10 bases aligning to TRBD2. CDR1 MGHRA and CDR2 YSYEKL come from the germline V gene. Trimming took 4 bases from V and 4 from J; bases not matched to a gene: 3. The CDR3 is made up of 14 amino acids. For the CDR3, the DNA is TGCGCCAGCAGCCGAGCGGGGGGGCGAGAGACCCAGTACTTC. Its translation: CASSRAGGRETQYF.

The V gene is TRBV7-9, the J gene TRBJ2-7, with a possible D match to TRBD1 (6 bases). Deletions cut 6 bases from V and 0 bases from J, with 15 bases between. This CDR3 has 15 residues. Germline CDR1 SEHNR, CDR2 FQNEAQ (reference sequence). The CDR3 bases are TGTGCCAGCAGTGTCCGGGACAAGACCTCCTACGAGCAGTACTTC. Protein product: CASSVRDKTSYEQYF. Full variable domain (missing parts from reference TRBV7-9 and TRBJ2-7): DTGVSQNPRHKITKRGQNVTFRCDPISEHNRLYWYRQTLGQGPEFLTYFQNEAQLEKSRLLSDRFSAERPKGSFSTLEIQRTEQGDSAMYLCASSVRDKTSYEQYFGPGTRLTVT.

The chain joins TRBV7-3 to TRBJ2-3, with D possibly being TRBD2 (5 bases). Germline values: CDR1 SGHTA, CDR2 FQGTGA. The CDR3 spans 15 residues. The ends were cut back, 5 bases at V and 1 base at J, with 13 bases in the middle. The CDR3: CASSPTGVRTDTQYF. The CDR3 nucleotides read TGTGCCAGCAGCCCAACCGGGGTTCGCACAGATACGCAGTATTTT.

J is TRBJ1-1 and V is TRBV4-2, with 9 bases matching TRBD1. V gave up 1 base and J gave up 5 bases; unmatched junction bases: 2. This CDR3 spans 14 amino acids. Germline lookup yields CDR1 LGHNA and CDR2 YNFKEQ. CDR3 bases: TGTGCCAGCAGCCAAGGGACAGGGGAGACTGAAGCTTTCTTT. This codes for CASSQGTGETEAFF.